What follows are 13 T cell receptor beta chains derived from one specimen sequenced in a study of regulatory T cells in long-lasting Graves disease. Noted time point: newly diagnosed GD, antithyroid drugs for less than 3 months. PBMC RNA served as the TCR library source. Through Arm-PCR of CDR3 regions and iRepertoire HTBI primers, TCR beta libraries were built. A single record per CDR3 protein comes from TCRdb applying MiXCR to the multiplex PCR reads. The sample lists about 440,000 distinct CDR3 sequences; about a sixth were seen once. These same records also appear under a second study, on T cells in Graves' hyperthyroidism and ophthalmopathy.

The specimen comprised peripheral blood mononuclear cells (PBMCs), sampled at new diagnosis, from a patient treated with antithyroid drugs. All receptors come from a woman under 30 with Graves disease.

This clonotype has more than one count but fewer than ten. The chain uses TRBV12-3 or TRBV12-4 and TRBJ1-6, with D unclear. V lost 6 bases and J 6 bases, leaving 12 bases between the germline ends. This CDR3 region has 14 residues. This CDR3 is CASSPDLANSPLHF. The CDR3 DNA sequence: TGTGCCAGCAGCCCCGACCTGGCTAATTCACCCCTCCACTTT.

Comments on this clonotype: A much larger clone differs from this one at a single base, so this may be a read error. The V call is TRBV7-3, the J call TRBJ1-1; no definite D call. The CDR3 runs to 13 residues. The germline V gene encodes CDR1 SGHTA and CDR2 FQGTGA. The ends were cut back, 2 bases at V and 0 bases at J, with 4 bases in the middle. The CDR3 loop reads CASSLHVNTEAFF. CDR3 bases: TGTGCCAGCAGCTTACACGTGAACACTGAAGCTTTCTTT.

The rearrangement uses TRBV20-1 and TRBJ2-7; 12 bases line up with TRBD2. Trimming at V came to 0 bases and at J to 2 bases, leaving 14 bases not matched to a gene. The CDR3 length is 19 residues. From germline, CDR1 is DFQATT and CDR2 SNEGSKA (reference sequence). In DNA, the CDR3 is TGCAGTGCTAGAGATTATTCCACAACTAGCGGGAGGTTCACCTACGAGCAGTACTTC. Translating gives CSARDYSTTSGRFTYEQYF.

The chain has TRBV28 and TRBJ1-2, with D maybe TRBD1 (6 bases). This CDR3 region has 13 residues. V was trimmed by 4 bases and J by 5 bases, leaving 11 bases between them. Germline loops: CDR1 MDHEN, CDR2 SYDVKM. The CDR3 reads CASSSRQVYGYTF. The CDR3 coding sequence is TGTGCCAGCAGTTCCAGACAGGTTTATGGCTACACCTTC.

This clonotype was counted ten times or more. The V and J genes are TRBV28 and TRBJ2-1; the match to TRBD2 covers 11 bases. After removal of 6 bases from V and 8 bases from J, the junction contained 12 bases not matched to a gene. The CDR3 covers 16 residues. Germline-derived CDR1 and CDR2 are MDHEN and SYDVKM. Written as DNA, the CDR3 is TGTGCCAGCAGCTGGGTGGGACTAGCGGTAATAGATGAGCAGTTCTTC. Protein product: CASSWVGLAVIDEQFF.

Ten or more counts support this clonotype. The chain is built from TRBV3-1 and TRBJ2-7, with D uncertain. Germline V gives CDR1 LGHDT, CDR2 YNNKEL (reference sequence). CDR3 length: 15 residues. The V end lost 0 bases, the J end lost 11 bases, and 20 bases lay between the germline ends. CDR3 bases: TGTGCCAGCAGCCAAGATGGGCTTGGGCAGCCTCGAAAGTACTTC. Translated: CASSQDGLGQPRKYF.

This clonotype was found many times. V usage is TRBV12-3 or TRBV12-4 and J usage is TRBJ1-6, with TRBD1 as a possible D gene (5 bases). Trimming pared 5 bases from V and 3 bases from J, leaving 8 bases between. CDR3 length: 14 residues. This CDR3 reads CASSRDRYNSPLHF. In DNA, the CDR3 is TGTGCCAGCAGTCGGGACCGCTATAATTCACCCCTCCACTTT.

In this sample, this clonotype turned up many times. The genes are TRBV7-2 and TRBJ2-7; tentative D call: TRBD1 (5 bases). Germline CDR1 and CDR2: SGHTA and FQGNSA. The CDR3 covers 14 residues. Trimming cost V 3 bases and J 3 bases, with 12 bases left between them. The CDR3 DNA follows: TGTGCCAGCAGCTTTCGACAGATACGCTACGAGCAGTACTTC. It yields the protein CASSFRQIRYEQYF.

This sequence joins TRBV2 and TRBJ2-2; TRBD2 might be the D (5 bases). Germline V gene sequence: CDR1 SNHLY, CDR2 FYNNEI. The CDR3 runs 15 residues. Trimming took 3 bases from V and 3 from J, leaving 11 bases between them. As DNA, the CDR3 is TGTGCCAGCAGTGATTCTAGCTTGTACACCGGGGAGCTGTTTTTT. This translates into CASSDSSLYTGELFF.

This clonotype was seen ten or more times. The chain is built from TRBV28 and TRBJ2-1; 7 bases line up with TRBD2. Germline V gene sequence: CDR1 MDHEN, CDR2 SYDVKM. The CDR3 is 16 residues long. V was pared by 4 bases and J by 3 bases, with 9 bases of the junction left unmatched. CDR3 in amino acids: CASSSQSSGHYNEQFF. DNA for the CDR3: TGTGCCAGCAGTTCCCAGTCTAGCGGCCACTACAATGAGCAGTTCTTC. The full variable domain, rest sourced from reference TRBV28 and TRBJ2-1, is DVKVTQSSRYLVKRTGEKVFLECVQDMDHENMFWYRQDPGLGLRLIYFSYDVKMKEKGDIPEGYSVSREKKERFSLILESASTNQTSMYLCASSSQSSGHYNEQFFGPGTRLTVL.

The chain employs TRBV19 and TRBJ2-2, with TRBD2 matching over 11 bases. J was trimmed by 5 bases and V by 4 bases; bases with no gene match: 3. This CDR3 spans 15 amino acids. The germline CDR1 and CDR2 sequences are LNHDA and SQIVND (reference sequence). The CDR3 DNA sequence: TGTGCCAGTAGTACCGGGACTAGCGGTACCGGGGAGCTGTTTTTT. It is translated as CASSTGTSGTGELFF.

Many counts were recorded for this clonotype. The chain is built from TRBV6-1 and TRBJ2-1, with 7 bases fitting TRBD2. The germline V gene has CDR1 MNHNS and CDR2 SASEGT. This CDR3 is built from 18 residues. After removal of 4 bases from V and 4 bases from J, the junction contained 16 bases not matched to a gene. CDR3 sequence (DNA): TGTGCCAGCAGTGGGTTGGGCGCAAGTAGCGGGTTATACAATGAGCAGTTCTTC. Amino acids: CASSGLGASSGLYNEQFF.

This clonotype was counted ten times or more. The chain uses TRBV12-3 or TRBV12-4 and TRBJ2-2; TRBD2 aligns across 9 bases. The CDR3 loop spans 17 amino acids. J gave up 0 bases and V 2 bases, and 4 bases lay outside the gene matches. For the CDR3, the DNA is TGTGCCAGCAGTTTAAGCCTAGCGGGAACGAACACCGGGGAGCTGTTTTTT. It encodes CASSLSLAGTNTGELFF.